The sample holds many counts of the clone carrying this TCR beta chain. Its antigen is undetermined. The data originate from a study of blood T cells in healthy people across ages. General study findings and limits: Not knowing donor CMV status may have confounded expanded clonotype changes. Across samples, TCR beta diversity tracked strongly with naive T cell percentage. From one million sequenced T cells, diversity estimates were lower bounds. Long-lived donors had more naive CD4+ cells and higher diversity than aged donors.

The authors ran a second PCR of roughly 7 to 11 cycles using a sample-barcoded 5' primer and a J-beta primer mix. TCRdb reanalysed the 5' RACE reads using MiXCR and keeps one entry per CDR3 protein. The table lists 650,000 to 1,000,000 distinct CDR3 sequences, about 36% of them singletons. The CDR3 has 14 residues. V lost 3 bases and J lost 6, with 12 bases in between. The rearrangement uses TRBV12-3 or TRBV12-4 and TRBJ2-1; weak D call: TRBD1 (6 bases). The receptor's source is a man aged 18 to 29 in good health. Sequencing used blood. The CDR3 reads CASSFSTQGNEQFF. The CDR3 DNA sequence: TGTGCCAGCAGTTTTTCCACACAGGGCAATGAGCAGTTCTTC.